This TCR beta chain emerged from a study of cytomegalovirus exposure and HLA in healthy donors. Broader study findings: It was confirmed in vitro that a few of the CMV-associated chains were specific for CMV antigens.

In the case of this clone: Antigen: not known.

The PCR made use of 60 Vbeta and 13 Jbeta primers. Method: immunoSEQ multiplex PCR; TCRdb's copy keeps in-frame clones and lacks some. The top ten hold roughly 1% of the sample, which has 150,000 to 200,000 clones, less than 90% seen once. V lost 1 base and J lost 0, with 13 bases in between. Germline lookup yields CDR1 SGHRS and CDR2 YFSETQ. The CDR3 sequence is 17 residues long. V is TRBV5-1 and J is TRBJ1-4; no firm D call. The source material was PBMCs. This TCR was recovered from a man younger than 40 in good health and CMV-seronegative. CDR3 sequence: CASSLRSLTATNEKLFF. For the CDR3, the DNA is TGCGCCAGCAGCTTGAGGAGCCTAACCGCAACTAATGAAAAACTGTTTTTT.